This T cell receptor (beta chain) was identified during a study of T cells in Graves' hyperthyroidism and ophthalmopathy. The overall study: Sampling of peripheral blood happened at initial diagnosis, prior to any treatment.

Amplification of TCR beta CDR3 regions was performed using RNA transcripts as template. First-round RT-PCR with HTBI primers amplified the TCR CDR3 region. MiXCR, run by TCRdb on the multiplex PCR reads, gives a single entry per CDR3 protein. The sample has about 300,000 distinct CDR3 sequences, roughly a fifth seen once. V shed 3 bases and J shed 4 bases, with 6 bases lying between them. Germline CDR1 is GTSNPN and CDR2 is SVGIG (reference sequence). The CDR3 spans 12 residues. PBMCs stemmed from over 7.5 ml fresh peripheral blood. Broader study findings: Separating ophthalmopathy from stable hyperthyroidism was achieved by a 13 V-J model.

This clonotype was seen ten or more times. Its target is unknown. The sequenced sample consisted of blood. The genes are TRBV30 and TRBJ2-2, with D perhaps TRBD2 (5 bases). This receptor was obtained from a man in his forties or fifties with Graves' ophthalmopathy. The CDR3 nucleotides are TGTGCCTGGAGGAGGGCCACCGGGGAGCTGTTTTTT. It yields the protein CAWRRATGELFF.